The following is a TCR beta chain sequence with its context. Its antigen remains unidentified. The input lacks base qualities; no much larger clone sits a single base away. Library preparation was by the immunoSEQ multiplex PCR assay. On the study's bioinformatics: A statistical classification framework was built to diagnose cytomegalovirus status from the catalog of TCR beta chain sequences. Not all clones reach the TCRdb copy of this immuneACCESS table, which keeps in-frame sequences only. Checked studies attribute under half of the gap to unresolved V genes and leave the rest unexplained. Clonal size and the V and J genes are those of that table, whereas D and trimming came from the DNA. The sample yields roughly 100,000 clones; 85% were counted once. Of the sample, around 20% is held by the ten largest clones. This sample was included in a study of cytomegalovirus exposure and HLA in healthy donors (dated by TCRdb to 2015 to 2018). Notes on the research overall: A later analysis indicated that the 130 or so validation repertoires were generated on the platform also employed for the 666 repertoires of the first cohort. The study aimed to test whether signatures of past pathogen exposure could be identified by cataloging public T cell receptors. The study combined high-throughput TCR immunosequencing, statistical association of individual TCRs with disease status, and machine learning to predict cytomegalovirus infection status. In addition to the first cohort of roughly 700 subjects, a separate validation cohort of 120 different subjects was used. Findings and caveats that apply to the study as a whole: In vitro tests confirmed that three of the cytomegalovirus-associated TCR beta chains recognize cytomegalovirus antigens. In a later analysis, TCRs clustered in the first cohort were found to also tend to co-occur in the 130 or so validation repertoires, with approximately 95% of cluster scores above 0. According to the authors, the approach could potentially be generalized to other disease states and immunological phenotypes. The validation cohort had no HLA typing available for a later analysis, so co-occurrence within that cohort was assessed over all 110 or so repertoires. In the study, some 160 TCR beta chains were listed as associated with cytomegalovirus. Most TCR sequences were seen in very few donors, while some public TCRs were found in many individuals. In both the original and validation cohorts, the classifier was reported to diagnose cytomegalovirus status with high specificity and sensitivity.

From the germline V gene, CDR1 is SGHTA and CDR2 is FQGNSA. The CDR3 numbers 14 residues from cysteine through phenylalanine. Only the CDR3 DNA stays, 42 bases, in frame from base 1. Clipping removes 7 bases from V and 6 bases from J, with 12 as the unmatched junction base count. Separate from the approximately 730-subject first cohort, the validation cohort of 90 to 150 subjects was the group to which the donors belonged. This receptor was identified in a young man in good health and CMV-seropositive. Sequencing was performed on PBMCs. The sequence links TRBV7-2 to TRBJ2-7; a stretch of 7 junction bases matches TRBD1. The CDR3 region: CASKPNRGRGEQYF. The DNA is TGTGCCAGCAAACCTAACAGGGGTCGAGGCGAGCAGTACTTC.